One sample yielded the 17 T cell receptor beta chains listed below, sequenced in a study of T-cell memory formation after mild COVID-19. TCRdb reprocessed the 5' RACE reads via MiXCR and lists one record per CDR3 protein. The sample carries roughly 340,000 distinct CDR3 sequences, roughly 15% recorded once. Sequences were obtained from PBMCs or a T cell subset sorted from them (not recorded which). The receptors were sampled from a man aged 18 to 30 who had mild COVID-19 (a few samples of this study predate the infection). Cell type and time point are not known.

V usage is TRBV7-6 and J usage is TRBJ2-3; weak D call: TRBD1 (6 bases). CDR1 is SGHVS, CDR2 FNYEAQ, per germline. V was trimmed by 1 base and J by 2 bases, leaving 13 bases between them. The CDR3 length is 16 residues. In DNA form, the CDR3 reads TGTGCCAGCAGCTTAGAGGCAGGGGTGGACACAGATACGCAGTATTTT. Encoded protein: CASSLEAGVDTDTQYF.

This rearrangement joins TRBV19 to TRBJ2-1; TRBD2 aligns across 9 bases. This CDR3 spans 15 amino acids. Germline CDR1 is LNHDA and CDR2 is SQIVND (reference sequence). V lost 7 bases and J lost 4; bases outside the gene matches: 8. The CDR3 here is CASNNGLAGYNEQFF. CDR3 coding DNA: TGTGCCAGTAACAACGGGCTAGCGGGGTACAATGAGCAGTTCTTC.

This clonotype was seen a few times. This chain joins TRBV7-8 and TRBJ2-1, with TRBD2 matching over 13 bases. Per germline, CDR1 SGHVS and CDR2 FQNEAQ. The CDR3 consists of 20 residues. The ends lost 0 bases at V and 0 bases at J; junction bases unmatched: 8. The CDR3 reads CASSLAVGLAGWSSYNEQFF. The CDR3 DNA reads TGTGCCAGCAGCTTAGCTGTGGGACTAGCGGGGTGGAGCTCCTACAATGAGCAGTTCTTC.

This clonotype was picked up a small number of times. This chain connects TRBV5-1 to TRBJ1-6, with D possibly matching TRBD1 (6 bases). CDR1 is SGHRS and CDR2 is YFSETQ in the germline V gene. This CDR3 spans 17 amino acids. V was trimmed by 3 bases and J by 14 bases, leaving 27 bases between them. For the CDR3, the DNA is TGCGCCAGCAGCTCGCCGAAAGGGGGGACCGACCTTCTGACCCTCCACTTT. It yields the protein CASSSPKGGTDLLTLHF.

This rearrangement joins TRBV6-2 or TRBV6-3 to TRBJ2-7, with D perhaps matching TRBD2 (5 bases). CDR1 and CDR2 from the germline V gene are MNHEY and SVGEGT. This CDR3 comprises 12 residues. CDR3 residues: CASRPPIGPGDV. The CDR3 DNA sequence: TGTGCCAGCAGACCCCCTATCGGCCCCGGGGACGTC.

This chain connects TRBV20-1 to TRBJ2-3; 13 bases agree with TRBD2. The CDR3 has 16 residues. V shed 5 bases, J shed 6 bases, and the junction held 11 bases outside the gene matches. Germline CDR1 and CDR2: DFQATT and SNEGSKA (reference sequence). CDR3 region: CSASQLAGGPLDTQYF. DNA of the CDR3: TGCAGTGCTTCGCAACTAGCGGGGGGGCCATTGGATACGCAGTATTTT.

J is TRBJ1-6 and V is TRBV18; possibly TRBD1 for D (5 bases). The CDR3 spans 14 residues. Trimming took off 3 bases at V and 7 bases at J, with 10 bases between the two ends. CDR1 is KGHSH and CDR2 is LQKENI in the germline V gene. This CDR3 reads CASSPSGGNSPLHF. The CDR3 DNA is TGTGCCAGCTCACCTTCCGGGGGGAATTCACCCCTCCACTTT.

The V and J genes are TRBV20-1 and TRBJ2-5; D may be TRBD1 (6 bases). The CDR3 is 14 residues long. Germline V gene data show CDR1 as DFQATT and CDR2 as SNEGSKA (reference sequence). V was trimmed by 3 bases and J by 4 bases, leaving 15 bases between them. CDR3 region: CSASGGQGIETQYF. As DNA, the CDR3 is TGCAGTGCTAGTGGGGGTCAGGGGATAGAGACCCAGTACTTC.

The chain uses TRBV12-3 or TRBV12-4 and TRBJ2-6, with TRBD1 matching over 9 bases. The trim removed 6 bases at V and 2 bases at J, leaving 2 bases unmatched. The CDR3 is 15 amino acids. CDR3 coding DNA: TGTGCCAGCAGCTGGACAGGGGCTGGGGCCAACGTCCTGACTTTC. The encoded protein is CASSWTGAGANVLTF.

V is TRBV29-1 and J is TRBJ1-5; TRBD1 is a possible D gene (6 bases). Trimming left V 1 base short and J 2 bases short, with 15 bases between. CDR3 length: 16 residues. Germline CDR1 SQVTM, CDR2 ANQGSEA. The CDR3 DNA sequence: TGCAGCGTTGAAGGTAGGGGGGGCGCGGGCAATCAGCCCCAGCATTTT. Translation: CSVEGRGGAGNQPQHF.

The rearrangement joins TRBV7-2 to TRBJ2-1; the match to TRBD2 covers 8 bases. The CDR3 loop spans 14 amino acids. J was trimmed by 6 bases and V by 4 bases; bases with no gene match: 5. Germline V lookup: CDR1 SGHTA, CDR2 FQGNSA. In nucleotides, the CDR3 is TGTGCCAGCAGCTCCGGCGGGGGGTTCAATGAGCAGTTCTTC. It encodes CASSSGGGFNEQFF.

In this sample, this clonotype turned up a few times. V and J are TRBV7-9 and TRBJ1-1; 8 bases fit TRBD1. The trim removed 3 bases at V and 1 base at J, leaving 4 bases unmatched. In germline, CDR1 is SEHNR, CDR2 FQNEAQ (reference sequence). This CDR3 has 15 residues. CDR3 nucleotides: TGTGCCAGCAGCTTGTGGACAGGGAAGAACACTGAAGCTTTCTTT. It translates to CASSLWTGKNTEAFF.

The chain combines TRBV12-3 or TRBV12-4 with TRBJ2-1; D is unresolved. This CDR3 comprises 13 residues. V was cut by 4 bases and J by 8 bases, with 12 bases left in between. The CDR3 here is CASSSTRSHEQFF. DNA of the CDR3: TGTGCCAGCAGTTCTACCCGGTCACATGAGCAGTTCTTC.

This clonotype was picked up a small number of times. This rearrangement joins TRBV7-9 to TRBJ1-5, with 7 bases fitting TRBD1. Germline V lookup: CDR1 SEHNR, CDR2 FQNEAQ (reference sequence). CDR3 length equals 15 residues. J lost 4 bases, V lost 0 bases, and 3 bases had no gene match. The CDR3, as DNA: TGTGCCAGCAGCTTAGCCGGACAGGATAATCAGCCCCAGCATTTT. The encoded protein is CASSLAGQDNQPQHF. The full variable domain, rest sourced from reference TRBV7-9 and TRBJ1-5, is DTGVSQNPRHKITKRGQNVTFRCDPISEHNRLYWYRQTLGQGPEFLTYFQNEAQLEKSRLLSDRFSAERPKGSFSTLEIQRTEQGDSAMYLCASSLAGQDNQPQHFGDGTRLSIL.

The table lists this clonotype with a few counts. J is TRBJ1-1 and V is TRBV9; TRBD1 matches at 7 bases. The J segment lost 6 bases and the V segment lost 4 bases, leaving 12 bases of the junction unmatched. Germline V CDR1 and CDR2: SGDLS, YYNGEE. The CDR3 spans 15 residues. The CDR3 DNA sequence: TGTGCCAGCAGCCCCCAGGACAGGTATGGACCTGAAGCTTTCTTT. Translated: CASSPQDRYGPEAFF. The full variable domain, completed using reference TRBV9 and TRBJ1-1, is DSGVTQTPKHLITATGQRVTLRCSPRSGDLSVYWYQQSLDQGLQFLIQYYNGEERAKGNILERFSAQQFPDLHSELNLSSLELGDSALYFCASSPQDRYGPEAFFGQGTRLTVV.

This clonotype appeared a few times. The chain couples TRBV7-2 to TRBJ2-5; no reliable D call. V was shortened by 3 bases and J by 5 bases, with 13 bases between the two germline ends. There are 14 residues in the CDR3. From germline, CDR1 is SGHTA and CDR2 FQGNSA. CDR3 protein: CASSFQQSGETQYF. For the CDR3, the DNA is TGTGCCAGCAGCTTCCAACAAAGTGGGGAGACCCAGTACTTC. Drawing the rest from reference TRBV7-2 and TRBJ2-5, the complete variable domain is GAGVSQSPSNKVTEKGKDVELRCDPISGHTALYWYRQSLGQGLEFLIYFQGNSAPDKSGLPSDRFSAERTGGSVSTLTIQRTQQEDSAVYLCASSFQQSGETQYFGPGTRLLVL.

The chain is built from TRBV20-1 and TRBJ2-3, with a tentative D call TRBD1 (6 bases). The CDR3 covers 14 residues. Deletions cut 0 bases from V and 1 base from J, with 8 bases between. Germline V gene lookup returns CDR1 DFQATT and CDR2 SNEGSKA (reference sequence). The CDR3 DNA is TGCAGTGCTAGAGATTCAGGGGGCACAGATACGCAGTATTTT. It translates to CSARDSGGTDTQYF.